The 2 T cell receptor beta chains below were found in one sample sequenced in a study of shared clonotypes between healthy human individuals. The assay was immunoSEQ multiplex PCR, and TCRdb's table has in-frame clones only and misses some. The table shows approximately 530,000 clones, with almost 97% occurring only once. Sequenced: naive CD4+ T cells sorted from blood. Specified subset: CD45RA+ positively selected. These receptors were taken from a woman under 40 in good health.

The rearrangement links TRBV11-1 to TRBJ2-7, with TRBD1 as a possible D gene (5 bases). Trimming took 5 bases from V and 3 from J, leaving 17 bases between them. CDR3 size: 15 residues. From germline, CDR1 is SGHAT and CDR2 FQDESV (reference sequence). CDR3 DNA: TGTGCCAGCAGCCCCCAGGGCAGGGAATACTACGAGCAGTACTTC. The encoded protein is CASSPQGREYYEQYF.

The J gene is TRBJ1-6, the V gene TRBV6-5; no clear D. CDR3 length: 16 residues. The germline CDR1 and CDR2 sequences are MNHEY and SVGAGI. V was clipped by 0 bases and J by 10 bases, with 16 bases between them. The CDR3 loop is CASSYSVVPVGSPLHF. The CDR3 DNA is TGTGCCAGCAGTTACTCGGTGGTCCCGGTTGGCTCACCCCTCCACTTT.